This T cell receptor beta chain was recorded in a study of tumor-infiltrating lymphocytes in primary liver carcinoma. General study findings and limits: Top-250-clone fractions were significantly higher in tumors than in blood (p = 0.039). Among the pair types, tumor region pairs showed more overlap than tumor-adjacent and tumor-blood pairs.

Synthesis of TCR beta cDNA was carried out from approximately 0.55 ug total RNA with a constant-region primer. Nested multiplex PCR, run for three rounds with slightly modified ARM-PCR, yielded TCR beta libraries. Each of the first two PCR rounds ran approximately 10 cycles with TRBV1-TRBV30 forward and C-beta reverse primers. TCRdb itself ran the multiplex PCR reads through MiXCR, one entry per CDR3 protein. The data contain 55,000 to 65,000 distinct CDR3 sequences, 70% to 85% of them singletons. Each 20-30 mg portion of unsorted bulk tissue served as the source for co-extraction of RNA and DNA. Five separate regions per tumor were sampled. Every tumor sample held more than 80% viable tumor cells. Per germline, CDR1 SEHNR and CDR2 FQNEAQ (reference sequence). The CDR3 has 15 amino acids. V lost 4 bases and J lost 4; bases outside the gene matches: 9. With respect to this clonotype: What it recognizes is unknown. Being one base from a much bigger clone, this may be a read error.

The receptor was isolated from a man aged 40-55 years with primary liver carcinoma and hepatitis B virus infection. The specimen was liver tumor tissue from sampling region 2. Subset of the sample: tumor region T2, inferior pole. The gene calls are TRBV7-9 and TRBJ2-5; 7 bases are shared with TRBD1. As DNA, the CDR3 is TGTGCCAGCAGCTGGATCTCACAGGGGCGAGAGACCCAGTACTTC. Its translation is CASSWISQGRETQYF.